This TCR beta chain was captured by sequencing in a study of monozygotic twins with cystic fibrosis. Whole-study context: With roughly 16 PCR cycles, barcoded libraries came from around 3 micrograms of fragmented DNA. Notes on the study in general: Co-twins had the most similar V usage for 13 of 16 pairs, J for 8. Age, concordance and disease severity did not associate with shared CDR3 numbers.

The CDR3 spans 12 residues. Trimming pared 9 bases from V and 0 bases from J, leaving 8 bases between. CDR1 and CDR2 (germline): LNHDA, SQIVND (reference sequence). The protocol was immunoSEQ multiplex PCR, while the TCRdb copy is restricted to in-frame clones and leaves out a portion. The sample has approximately 32,000 clones; around 96% are singletons. As to this clone: Its antigen is undetermined.

Sequenced material: blood. This clonotype originated in a girl between 2 and 10 years old with cystic fibrosis. The chain employs TRBV19 and TRBJ1-1; possibly TRBD1 for D (6 bases). This chain's CDR3 is CASGQLNTEAFF. The CDR3 DNA reads as TGTGCCAGCGGACAGTTGAACACTGAAGCTTTCTTT.